The rows below give T cell receptor beta chains drawn from one sample of a study of blood T cell repertoires in COVID-19. The table came from immunoSEQ multiplex PCR; TCRdb's copy has only in-frame clones and leaves some out. The data contain some 50,000 clones, about 89% of them seen just once; the ten biggest clones take up 6% to 6.5%. The material sequenced was peripheral blood. The origin of the receptors is a man between 65 and 85 years old with active COVID-19. Both conserved end residues are part of each CDR3. The order of the fields is D gene, V gene, clone size, J gene, CDR3 DNA, CDR3 protein. The D gene is left open where the match is weak. Some rows mark clone size as missing; the rest say once, few, many or name a class of expanded clone.

-	TRBV18	once	TRBJ1-1	TGTGCCAGCTCACCACCCGCTAAGTCGACAGAAGCTTTCTTT	CASSPPAKSTEAFF
TRBD1	TRBV6-6	-	TRBJ1-1	TGTGCCAGCAGTTACCTCAGGGGGAGTACGAACACTGAAGCTTTCTTT	CASSYLRGSTNTEAFF
-	TRBV5-6	-	TRBJ2-3	TGTGCCAGCAGCTACTTGTCCCAACGCACCACCCAGTATTTT	CASSYLSQRTTQYF
-	TRBV18	-	TRBJ1-2	TGTGCCAGCCGGATACAGGAGCCTAACTATGGCTACACCTTC	CASRIQEPNYGYTF
-	TRBV5-1	-	TRBJ2-7	TGCGCCAGCAGCTTGTTTTCTAGCACCCCAGAGCAGTACTTC	CASSLFSSTPEQYF
TRBD1	TRBV6-5	-	TRBJ2-3	TGTGCCAGCAGTTACTTAGGGACAGGGGACACAGATACGCAGTATTTT	CASSYLGTGDTDTQYF
TRBD1	TRBV6-1	-	TRBJ1-3	TGTGCCAGCAGTGCCCGGGACAGGGGGGGTGGAAACACCATATATTTT	CASSARDRGGGNTIYF
TRBD2	TRBV15	-	TRBJ2-1	TGTGCCACCAGCAGAGATTTGCCTAGCGGGGGGGCGGGTGAGCAGTTCTTC	CATSRDLPSGGAGEQFF
TRBD2	TRBV5-4	-	TRBJ2-3	TGTGCCAGCAGCCCAACTAGCGGGGTTACAGATACGCAGTATTTT	CASSPTSGVTDTQYF
-	TRBV9	-	TRBJ1-3	TGTGCCAGCAGCGTAGTCGAGGGACATGGAAACACCATATATTTT	CASSVVEGHGNTIYF